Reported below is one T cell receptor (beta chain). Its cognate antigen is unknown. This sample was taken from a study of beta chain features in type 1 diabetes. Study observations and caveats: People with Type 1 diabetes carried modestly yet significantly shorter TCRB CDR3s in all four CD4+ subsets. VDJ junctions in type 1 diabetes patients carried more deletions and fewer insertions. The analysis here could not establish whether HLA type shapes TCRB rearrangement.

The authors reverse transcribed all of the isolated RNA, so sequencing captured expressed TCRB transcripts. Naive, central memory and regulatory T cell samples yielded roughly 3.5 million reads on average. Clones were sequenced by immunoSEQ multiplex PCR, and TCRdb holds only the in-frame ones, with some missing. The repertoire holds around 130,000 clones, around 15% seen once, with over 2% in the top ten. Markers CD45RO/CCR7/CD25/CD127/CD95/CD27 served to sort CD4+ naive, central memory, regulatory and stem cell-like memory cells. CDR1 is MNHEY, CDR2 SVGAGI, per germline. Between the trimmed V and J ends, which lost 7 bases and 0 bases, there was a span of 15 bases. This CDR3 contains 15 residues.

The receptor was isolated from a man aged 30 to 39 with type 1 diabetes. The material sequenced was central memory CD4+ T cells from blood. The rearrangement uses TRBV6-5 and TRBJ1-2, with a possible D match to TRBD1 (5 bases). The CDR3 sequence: CASTSRGRANYGYTF. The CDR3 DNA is TGTGCCAGCACCTCAAGGGGTCGGGCTAACTATGGCTACACCTTC.